The 24 T cell receptor beta chains below come from one sample, sequenced in a study of T cell responses to AZD1222 COVID-19 vaccine (TCRdb year 2021). The time point label corresponds to: about 28 days (+/-7) after the second vaccine dose. Library creation used the immunoSEQ multiplex PCR assay. TCRdb carries this immuneACCESS record with in-frame sequences only. Its versions omit some clonotypes, under half of them owing to an unresolved V gene in the studies checked, with the rest unexplained. The sample records about 140,000 clones, about 90% of which are singletons. Approximately 4.3% of the sample rests with the top ten. Sequences were derived from peripheral blood, sampled 28 days after the second AZD1222 dose. Receptor source: an adult who received the AZD1222 COVID-19 vaccine.

The rearrangement uses TRBV24-1 and TRBJ1-4; 8 bases are shared with TRBD1. The CDR3 extends over 13 amino acids. With 9 bases clipped from V and 6 bases from J, the junction kept 5 bases outside the gene matches. From germline, CDR1 is KGHDR and CDR2 SFDVKD. CDR3 sequence: CATSKDRDEKLFF. The DNA of the CDR3 is TGTGCCACCTCAAAGGACAGGGATGAAAAACTGTTTTTT.

The chain carries TRBV6-2 or TRBV6-3 and TRBJ1-5, with unresolved D. In germline, CDR1 is MNHEY, CDR2 SVGEGT. There are 14 residues in the CDR3. The V end lost 2 bases, the J end lost 4 bases, and 9 bases lay between the germline ends. Here the CDR3 DNA reads TGTGCCAGCAGTTACCCCCCGGGGAATCAGCCCCAGCATTTT. Translated: CASSYPPGNQPQHF.

The chain links TRBV4-3 to TRBJ2-7, with D unresolved. The ends were cut back, 0 bases at V and 1 base at J, with 10 bases in the middle. This CDR3 comprises 15 residues. From germline, CDR1 is LGHNA and CDR2 YSLEER. The CDR3 sequence: CASSQDPAASYEQYF. The CDR3, as DNA: TGCGCCAGCAGCCAAGATCCGGCAGCTTCCTACGAGCAGTACTTC.

The chain links TRBV6-6 to TRBJ2-2; 7 bases are shared with TRBD2. The CDR3 consists of 15 residues. V was clipped by 2 bases and J by 3 bases; unmatched bases: 3. Looked up from germline, CDR1 is MNHNY and CDR2 is SVGAGI (reference sequence). CDR3 protein: CASSYGGGHTGELFF. The CDR3 coding sequence is TGTGCCAGCAGTTACGGGGGGGGACACACCGGGGAGCTGTTTTTT.

The rearrangement links TRBV20-1 to TRBJ2-3; the D is unclear. The length of the CDR3 is 11 residues. Trimming took 1 base from V and 5 from J, leaving 4 bases between them. Germline loops: CDR1 DFQATT, CDR2 SNEGSKA (reference sequence). CDR3 nucleotide sequence: TGCAGTGCTAGAGGAGTAGATACGCAGTATTTT. Translation: CSARGVDTQYF.

The rearrangement links TRBV5-1 to TRBJ1-1; D remains ambiguous. Germline V lookup: CDR1 SGHRS, CDR2 YFSETQ. CDR3 length equals 15 residues. The ends were cut back, 0 bases at V and 1 base at J, with 10 bases in the middle. The CDR3 region has the DNA TGCGCCAGCAGCTTGGGCCCCACGAGGAACACTGAAGCTTTCTTT. Its translation: CASSLGPTRNTEAFF.

The V gene is TRBV2, the J gene TRBJ1-4, with 8 bases identical to TRBD1. V gave up 3 bases and J gave up 8 bases; unmatched junction bases: 8. In germline, CDR1 is SNHLY, CDR2 FYNNEI. The CDR3 is 15 amino acids. CDR3 bases: TGTGCCAGCAGTGACAGGGGGCGCGTTTGGGAAAAACTGTTTTTT. This translates into CASSDRGRVWEKLFF.

This CDR3 is CASSTQNNQPQHF. DNA for the CDR3: TGTGCCAGTAGTACGCAAAACAATCAGCCCCAGCATTTT. V usage is TRBV19 and J usage is TRBJ1-5, with no clear D. V shed 4 bases and J shed 3 bases, with 7 bases lying between them. The germline CDR1 and CDR2 sequences are LNHDA and SQIVND (reference sequence). The CDR3 contains 13 residues. Drawing the rest from reference TRBV19 and TRBJ1-5, the complete variable domain is DGGITQSPKYLFRKEGQNVTLSCEQNLNHDAMYWYRQDPGQGLRLIYYSQIVNDFQKGDIAEGYSVSREKKESFPLTVTSAQKNPTAFYLCASSTQNNQPQHFGDGTRLSIL.

The chain links TRBV9 to TRBJ2-3; 11 bases align to TRBD2. The J segment lost 2 bases and the V segment lost 4 bases, leaving 9 bases of the junction unmatched. Germline CDR1 SGDLS, CDR2 YYNGEE. This CDR3 region has 17 residues. CDR3 sequence: CASSPHLGLAATDTQYF. The DNA of the CDR3 is TGTGCCAGCAGCCCCCACTTGGGACTAGCGGCCACAGATACGCAGTATTTT.

This chain uses TRBV7-6 with TRBJ2-7; 9 bases agree with TRBD2. With 5 bases clipped from V and 5 bases from J, the junction kept 13 bases outside the gene matches. The CDR3 runs to 16 residues. The germline gives CDR1 SGHVS, CDR2 FNYEAQ. The CDR3 sequence: CASSLAGGGGADEQYF. The CDR3 nucleotides read TGTGCCAGCAGCCTCGCCGGGGGCGGGGGGGCCGACGAGCAGTACTTC.

The chain joins TRBV9 to TRBJ1-2; no definite D call. Germline V gene lookup returns CDR1 SGDLS and CDR2 YYNGEE. This CDR3 is built from 14 residues. Trimming took 3 bases from V and 13 from J, leaving 22 bases between them. This CDR3 reads CASSATVDLAMGTF. CDR3 in DNA: TGTGCCAGCAGCGCCACAGTGGACTTAGCTATGGGCACCTTC.

The chain uses TRBV4-1 and TRBJ2-1; 13 nucleotides line up with TRBD2. The CDR3 covers 16 residues. Germline V lookup: CDR1 MGHRA, CDR2 YSYEKL. The V segment lost 3 bases and the J segment 8 bases; nucleotides outside the gene matches: 7. The CDR3 DNA is TGCGCCAGCAGCCACCGATGGACTAGCGGGAGCCATGAGCAGTTCTTC. This gives the protein CASSHRWTSGSHEQFF.

V and J are TRBV11-2 and TRBJ2-3, with 7 bases matching TRBD2. The CDR3 consists of 15 residues. From germline, CDR1 is SGHAT and CDR2 FQNNGV. V lost 1 base, J lost 4 bases, and 5 bases stayed unmatched. Here the CDR3 reads CASSLGGRESDTQYF. In DNA, the CDR3 is TGTGCCAGCAGCTTAGGAGGGCGGGAGTCAGATACGCAGTATTTT. Based on the CDR3 plus reference TRBV11-2 and TRBJ2-3, the full variable domain is EAGVAQSPRYKIIEKRQSVAFWCNPISGHATLYWYQQILGQGPKLLIQFQNNGVVDDSQLPKDRFSAERLKGVDSTLKIQPAKLEDSAVYLCASSLGGRESDTQYFGPGTRLTVL.

The rearrangement uses TRBV28 and TRBJ1-1; D call uncertain. There are 12 residues in the CDR3. Trimming stripped 8 bases from V and 3 bases from J, with 10 bases between. From germline, CDR1 is MDHEN and CDR2 SYDVKM. The CDR3 nucleotides read TGTGCCAGCCTGGAGAGGGACACTGAAGCTTTCTTT. Protein product: CASLERDTEAFF.

This chain connects TRBV19 to TRBJ2-7; D not resolved. V was pared by 5 bases and J by 2 bases, with 13 bases between. CDR1 is LNHDA and CDR2 is SQIVND in the germline V gene (reference sequence). The CDR3 loop spans 14 amino acids. The CDR3 spells CASSPPTRTYEQYF. The CDR3 DNA is TGTGCCAGTAGTCCACCGACAAGAACCTACGAGCAGTACTTC.

This rearrangement joins TRBV13 to TRBJ2-3, with 8 positions matching TRBD1. V was clipped by 5 bases and J by 4 bases; unmatched bases: 11. Germline CDR1 PRHDT, CDR2 FYEKMQ (reference sequence). The CDR3 has 16 residues. CDR3 amino acids: CASSLDRGKNSDTQYF. The DNA of the CDR3 is TGTGCCAGCAGCCTCGACAGGGGAAAAAATTCAGATACGCAGTATTTT. The full variable domain, completed using reference TRBV13 and TRBJ2-3, is AAGVIQSPRHLIKEKRETATLKCYPIPRHDTVYWYQQGPGQDPQFLISFYEKMQSDKGSIPDRFSAQQFSDYHSELNMSSLELGDSALYFCASSLDRGKNSDTQYFGPGTRLTVL.

V is TRBV10-3 and J is TRBJ1-5; 7 bases match TRBD1. With V trimmed by 6 bases and J by 7 bases, 6 bases remained unmatched. CDR1 and CDR2 from the germline V gene are ENHRY and SYGVKD. The CDR3 has 13 amino acids. The CDR3 DNA follows: TGTGCCATCAGCGACAGGGTCTACCAGCCCCAGCATTTT. Its translation is CAISDRVYQPQHF.

The J gene is TRBJ1-4, the V gene TRBV7-9, with D possibly TRBD1 on 5 matching bases. Germline-derived CDR1 and CDR2 are SEHNR and FQNEAQ (reference sequence). The ends were cut back, 4 bases at V and 8 bases at J, with 20 bases in the middle. This CDR3 is built from 16 residues. The CDR3 DNA reads as TGTGCCAGCAGCTCGACGCCGGGACCCGAGGCGGAAAAACTGTTTTTT. Translating it yields CASSSTPGPEAEKLFF.

This chain links TRBV5-4 with TRBJ2-3; TRBD2 matches at 8 bases. This CDR3 is 15 amino acids long. Germline values: CDR1 SGHNT, CDR2 YYREEE (reference sequence). Trimming took 3 bases from V and 4 from J; bases not matched to a gene: 7. The CDR3 region has the DNA TGTGCCAGCAGCTGGAGCGGGAGTCATCCAGATACGCAGTATTTT. Its translation is CASSWSGSHPDTQYF.

The chain has TRBV7-2 and TRBJ1-6, with D possibly being TRBD1 (5 bases). Germline CDR1 is SGHTA and CDR2 is FQGNSA. V was shortened by 5 bases and J by 6 bases, with 14 bases between the two germline ends. The CDR3 loop spans 15 amino acids. Here the CDR3 DNA reads TGTGCCAGCAGCGCTCAGGGTGGAACTAATTCACCCCTCCACTTT. Encoded protein: CASSAQGGTNSPLHF.

With regard to this clone: Other nucleotide sequences in the sample specify the same CDR3. V gene TRBV18 combines with J gene TRBJ1-2; no clear D. V was shortened by 3 bases and J by 5 bases, with 10 bases between the two germline ends. This CDR3 has 13 residues. From germline, CDR1 is KGHSH and CDR2 LQKENI. CDR3 protein: CASSPGEGYGYTF. The DNA of the CDR3 is TGTGCCAGCTCACCGGGTGAAGGATATGGCTACACCTTC.

The chain is built from TRBV7-9 and TRBJ2-7; unclear D gene. Germline V CDR1 and CDR2: SEHNR, FQNEAQ (reference sequence). This CDR3 is 16 amino acids long. Trimming left V 5 bases short and J 0 bases short, with 17 bases between. CDR3 sequence reads: CASSPPLGSSSYEQYF. CDR3 in DNA: TGTGCCAGCAGCCCCCCGCTGGGCTCAAGCTCCTACGAGCAGTACTTC. Looking up the rest from reference TRBV7-9 and TRBJ2-7 gives the full variable domain: DTGVSQNPRHKITKRGQNVTFRCDPISEHNRLYWYRQTLGQGPEFLTYFQNEAQLEKSRLLSDRFSAERPKGSFSTLEIQRTEQGDSAMYLCASSPPLGSSSYEQYFGPGTRLTVT.

Here the CDR3 reads CASSQTSGVYNEQFF. The CDR3 nucleotides read TGTGCCAGCAGCCAAACTAGCGGGGTTTACAATGAGCAGTTCTTC. This sequence joins TRBV11-3 and TRBJ2-1, with 10 bases fitting TRBD2. V was pared by 5 bases and J by 4 bases, with 5 bases of the junction left unmatched. Germline lookup yields CDR1 SGHNT and CDR2 YENEEA. The CDR3 runs to 15 residues.

The J gene is TRBJ1-1, the V gene TRBV4-2; 7 bases are shared with TRBD1. This CDR3 comprises 15 residues. V dropped 4 bases and J dropped 2; count of bases not matched to a gene: 7. Germline CDR1 is LGHNA and CDR2 is YNFKEQ. The CDR3 region is CASSRDDRENTEAFF. The CDR3 DNA follows: TGTGCCAGCAGCCGAGACGACAGGGAAAACACTGAAGCTTTCTTT.